This paragraph covers one TCR beta chain sequence. Categorization into cohorts depended on clinical history that participants reported. Cohort 3 donors were reported recovered after two negative PCRs, clearance, or symptom resolution. V was cut by 1 base and J by 5 bases, with 20 bases left in between. Per the germline V gene, CDR1 is LGHDT and CDR2 is YNNKEL (reference sequence). The CDR3 sequence is 17 residues long. Per the original data handling: Amplification with reference gene primers provided the estimates of nucleated cell counts. Libraries were prepared by immunoSEQ multiplex PCR; TCRdb keeps only in-frame clonotypes and omits some of them. V and J calls and clone size are those listed in that table; D and trimming were worked out from the DNA. The data hold roughly 170,000 clones, with roughly 84% observed a single time. This entry comes from a study of blood T cell repertoires in COVID-19. Study information: Samples taken during acute and convalescent COVID-19 were collected in the United States, Italy and Spain.

The sequencing sample was made of PBMCs or T cells enriched from blood (not recorded which). V and J are TRBV3-1 (or the pseudogene TRBV3-2) and TRBJ2-5; perhaps TRBD2 as D (5 bases). The sequence derives from a man in his sixties who had recovered from COVID-19. The CDR3 DNA is TGTGCCAGCAGCCAAGGAGTCCAGGACGGAGGTGGGGAGACCCAGTACTTC. Protein product: CASSQGVQDGGGETQYF.